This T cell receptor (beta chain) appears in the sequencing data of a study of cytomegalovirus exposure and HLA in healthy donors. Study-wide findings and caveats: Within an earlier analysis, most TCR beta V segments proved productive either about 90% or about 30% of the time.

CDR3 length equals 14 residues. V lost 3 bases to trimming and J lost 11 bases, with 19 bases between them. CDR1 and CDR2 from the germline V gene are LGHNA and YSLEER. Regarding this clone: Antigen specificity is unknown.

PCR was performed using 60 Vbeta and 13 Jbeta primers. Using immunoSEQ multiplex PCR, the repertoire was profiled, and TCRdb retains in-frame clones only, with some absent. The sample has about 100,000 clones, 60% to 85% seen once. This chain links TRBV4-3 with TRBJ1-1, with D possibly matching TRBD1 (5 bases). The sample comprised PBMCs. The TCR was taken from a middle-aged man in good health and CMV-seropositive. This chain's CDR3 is CASSQQSPQGPAFF. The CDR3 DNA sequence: TGCGCCAGCAGCCAGCAATCCCCGCAGGGTCCGGCTTTCTTT.